The 22 T cell receptor beta chains below were found in one sample sequenced in a study of response to subunit inactivated influenza vaccine. A single record per CDR3 protein comes from TCRdb applying MiXCR to the RT-PCR reads. The sample carries approximately 530,000 distinct CDR3 sequences, approximately 12% recorded once. The material sequenced was PBMCs from blood, taken roughly 6 weeks after vaccination. The receptor source for this set is a man over 45 who received an inactivated influenza vaccine.

This clonotype was counted between two and nine times. The chain couples TRBV7-8 to TRBJ2-3; weak D call: TRBD2 (5 bases). CDR3 length: 16 amino acids. The germline V gene encodes CDR1 SGHVS and CDR2 FQNEAQ. V was clipped by 4 bases and J by 2 bases, with 16 bases between them. This CDR3 reads CASSSLWSEDTDTQYF. The CDR3 nucleotides are TGTGCCAGCAGCTCCTTATGGTCGGAGGACACAGATACGCAGTATTTT. The full variable domain, with the rest looked up from reference TRBV7-8 and TRBJ2-3, is GAGVSQSPRYKVAKRGQDVALRCDPISGHVSLFWYQQALGQGPEFLTYFQNEAQLDKSGLPSDRFFAERPEGSVSTLKIQRTQQEDSAVYLCASSSLWSEDTDTQYFGPGTRLTVL.

This clonotype was observed many times. The chain employs TRBV12-3 or TRBV12-4 and TRBJ2-2; 9 bases agree with TRBD1. V shed 6 bases and J 5 bases; nucleotides not matched to a gene: 4. The CDR3 is 14 amino acids. CDR3 DNA: TGTGCCAGCAGGCGGACAGGGGAAACCGGGGAGCTGTTTTTT. It encodes CASRRTGETGELFF.

Ten or more counts support this clonotype. This chain connects TRBV3-1 to TRBJ1-2; TRBD1 agrees at 8 bases. CDR1 is LGHDT, CDR2 YNNKEL, per germline (reference sequence). The CDR3 covers 14 residues. The J segment lost 7 bases and the V segment lost 7 bases, leaving 11 bases of the junction unmatched. The CDR3 here is CASMGTGRYIGYTF. The CDR3 DNA follows: TGTGCCAGCATGGGGACAGGCCGCTACATTGGCTACACCTTC.

This clonotype came up many times. The chain links TRBV12-3 or TRBV12-4 to TRBJ2-7; the match to TRBD1 covers 10 bases. This CDR3 has 16 amino acids. Trimming took 5 bases from V and 2 from J; bases not matched to a gene: 9. The CDR3 is CASSHTPGQGPYEQYF. The CDR3 coding sequence is TGTGCCAGCAGTCACACCCCGGGACAGGGGCCCTACGAGCAGTACTTC.

This clonotype was found a few times. This sequence joins TRBV5-1 and TRBJ2-3; tentatively, D is TRBD2 (6 bases). The V gene's germline CDR1 is SGHRS and CDR2 YFSETQ. The CDR3 has 15 amino acids. Trimming took off 0 bases at V and 4 bases at J, with 12 bases between the two ends. CDR3 in amino acids: CASSLEAGGADTQYF. The DNA of the CDR3 is TGCGCCAGCAGCTTGGAGGCAGGAGGGGCAGATACGCAGTATTTT.

The genes are TRBV7-2 and TRBJ1-6, with 8 bases that match TRBD1. V dropped 5 bases and J dropped 8; count of bases not matched to a gene: 5. The CDR3 runs 14 residues. In germline, CDR1 is SGHTA, CDR2 FQGNSA. The chain's CDR3 is CASSGRQGYSPLHF. The CDR3 DNA is TGTGCCAGCAGCGGAAGACAGGGGTATTCACCCCTCCACTTT.

V gene TRBV29-1 combines with J gene TRBJ2-2; 13 positions agree with TRBD2. The CDR3 is 15 amino acids. CDR1 is SQVTM and CDR2 is ANQGSEA in the germline V gene. The CDR3 sequence is CRGLAGSANTGELFF. In DNA, the CDR3 is TGCAGGGGACTAGCGGGGAGTGCGAACACCGGGGAGCTGTTTTTT.

The chain links TRBV4-3 to TRBJ2-6; D gene ambiguous. Trimming stripped 1 base from V and 11 bases from J, with 24 bases between. This CDR3 is built from 18 residues. Germline lookup yields CDR1 LGHNA and CDR2 YSLEER. In nucleotides, the CDR3 is TGCGCCAGCAGCCAAGCCCGACGACCACAGCCTCGATTAGACGTCCTGACTTTC. It specifies CASSQARRPQPRLDVLTF.

This clonotype was counted between two and nine times. The rearrangement uses TRBV2 and TRBJ1-2; the match to TRBD1 covers 7 bases. Germline V lookup: CDR1 SNHLY, CDR2 FYNNEI. CDR3 length: 17 amino acids. The V gene end was trimmed by 0 bases and the J gene end by 8 bases; junction bases not matched to a gene: 15. CDR3 loop: CASSEALGYRGVFGYTF. In DNA form, the CDR3 reads TGTGCCAGCAGTGAAGCTCTCGGGTACAGGGGAGTTTTCGGCTACACCTTC.

This clonotype has a handful of counts. The chain joins TRBV7-2 to TRBJ2-7, with D perhaps TRBD2 (6 bases). V lost 4 bases to trimming and J lost 3 bases, with 13 bases between them. CDR1 and CDR2 from the germline V gene are SGHTA and FQGNSA. The CDR3 is 14 amino acids. The CDR3 DNA reads as TGTGCCAGCAGCTCGCGGGACGGTGGCTACGAGCAGTACTTC. It translates to CASSSRDGGYEQYF.

The chain joins TRBV20-1 to TRBJ2-3; TRBD2 agrees at 16 bases. The CDR3 contains 20 residues. After removal of 0 bases from V and 6 bases from J, the junction contained 15 bases not matched to a gene. Germline loops: CDR1 DFQATT, CDR2 SNEGSKA (reference sequence). In DNA, the CDR3 is TGCAGTGCTAGAGATTTTTCAGGGACTAGCGGGGGGGCCTGGTCGGATACGCAGTATTTT. Amino acid sequence: CSARDFSGTSGGAWSDTQYF.

This clonotype was counted at least ten times. The chain employs TRBV12-3 or TRBV12-4 and TRBJ2-5; 7 nucleotides line up with TRBD1. V lost 5 bases to trimming and J lost 2 bases; unmatched junction nucleotides: 5. The CDR3 loop spans 14 amino acids. The CDR3 DNA sequence: TGTGCCAGCAGTCCCGGGACAGATCAAGAGACCCAGTACTTC. It yields the protein CASSPGTDQETQYF.

This clonotype has only a few counts. The chain has TRBV20-1 and TRBJ2-7; D possibly corresponds to TRBD1 (5 bases). V lost 3 bases and J 3 bases, leaving 15 bases between the germline ends. Looked up from germline, CDR1 is DFQATT and CDR2 is SNEGSKA (reference sequence). The CDR3 is made up of 14 amino acids. CDR3 nucleotides: TGCAGTGCTAGGACGGACACCCACTTCTACGAGCAGTACTTC. Amino acids: CSARTDTHFYEQYF.

The rearrangement joins TRBV28 to TRBJ1-1, with TRBD1 matching over 8 bases. V gave up 5 bases and J gave up 4 bases; unmatched junction bases: 6. The CDR3 spans 14 residues. The germline CDR1 and CDR2 sequences are MDHEN and SYDVKM. CDR3 DNA: TGTGCCAGCAGTGCAACAGGGGGTTCCACTGAAGCTTTCTTT. It yields the protein CASSATGGSTEAFF.

The table lists this clonotype with a few counts. V usage is TRBV29-1 and J usage is TRBJ2-3; TRBD1 is a possible D gene (8 bases). Germline V gene lookup returns CDR1 SQVTM and CDR2 ANQGSEA. The V and J ends lost 3 bases and 4 bases respectively, with 14 bases between them. The length of the CDR3 is 14 residues. Here the CDR3 reads CSVDRTGRADTQYF. As DNA, the CDR3 is TGCAGCGTTGATCGGACAGGGAGGGCAGATACGCAGTATTTT.

The chain couples TRBV20-1 to TRBJ2-2; the match to TRBD1 covers 7 bases. The V gene end was trimmed by 5 bases and the J gene end by 4 bases; junction bases not matched to a gene: 10. The CDR3 covers 15 residues. Germline-derived CDR1 and CDR2 are DFQATT and SNEGSKA (reference sequence). CDR3 DNA sequence: TGCAGTGCTCCCACCCGACAGGGACCCACCGGGGAGCTGTTTTTT. The encoded protein is CSAPTRQGPTGELFF.

There are a few counts of this clonotype. This rearrangement joins TRBV20-1 to TRBJ1-1; no definite D call. Germline V gene sequence: CDR1 DFQATT, CDR2 SNEGSKA (reference sequence). The CDR3 is 14 amino acids. V dropped 6 bases and J dropped 1 base, with 15 bases sitting between them. The chain's CDR3 is CSATRSGGNTEAFF. In DNA form, the CDR3 reads TGCAGTGCCACCCGGTCGGGAGGGAACACTGAAGCTTTCTTT.

This clonotype was counted between two and nine times. This chain joins TRBV23-1 and TRBJ2-3, with D uncertain. TRBV23-1 counts as an open reading frame of uncertain function. The V and J ends lost 2 bases and 0 bases respectively, with 6 bases between them. The CDR3 loop spans 14 amino acids. The CDR3 DNA reads TGCGCCAGCAGTCAACGGGTTAGCACAGATACGCAGTATTTT. Translation: CASSQRVSTDTQYF.

In its sample, this clonotype was seen a few times. V and J are TRBV28 and TRBJ2-3, with no clear D. The V and J ends lost 7 bases and 4 bases respectively, with 6 bases between them. In germline, CDR1 is MDHEN, CDR2 SYDVKM. The CDR3 contains 11 residues. The DNA for the CDR3 is TGTGCCAGCATGTGGGCAGATACGCAGTATTTT. This translates into CASMWADTQYF.

This sequence joins TRBV11-2 and TRBJ2-5; either TRBD1 or TRBD2 may supply D (5 bases each). V was pared by 5 bases and J by 0 bases, with 22 bases between. Germline V gives CDR1 SGHAT, CDR2 FQNNGV. The CDR3 consists of 18 residues. CDR3 DNA sequence: TGTGCCAGCAGCCCCGCGAGGGTTGGGGGACGGTACCAAGAGACCCAGTACTTC. It specifies CASSPARVGGRYQETQYF. The full variable domain, rest sourced from reference TRBV11-2 and TRBJ2-5, is EAGVAQSPRYKIIEKRQSVAFWCNPISGHATLYWYQQILGQGPKLLIQFQNNGVVDDSQLPKDRFSAERLKGVDSTLKIQPAKLEDSAVYLCASSPARVGGRYQETQYFGPGTRLLVL.

V gene TRBV6-4 combines with J gene TRBJ2-3; the match to TRBD1 covers 8 bases. Trimming removed 4 bases from V and 2 bases from J; junction bases left unmatched: 8. The CDR3 has 16 residues. CDR1 MRHNA and CDR2 SNTAGT come from the germline V gene. CDR3 amino acids: CASSATGAFLTDTQYF. CDR3 bases: TGTGCCAGCAGTGCGACAGGGGCCTTTCTCACAGATACGCAGTATTTT.

The chain couples TRBV7-8 to TRBJ1-2; D is unclear. Trimming stripped 6 bases from V and 1 base from J, with 6 bases between. The CDR3 has 12 residues. Germline CDR1 SGHVS, CDR2 FQNEAQ. In DNA, the CDR3 is TGTGCCAGCAGTCCGGTTAACTATGGCTACACCTTC. This translates into CASSPVNYGYTF.